This TCR beta chain was recovered during a study of control samples from healthy donors and cancer patients. Repertoires were generated with immunoSEQ multiplex PCR, while TCRdb's copy carries only in-frame clones and drops some. The top ten clones hold around 17% of a sample with 65,000 to 100,000 clones, 91% of them seen once. Trimming at V came to 10 bases and at J to 7 bases, leaving 5 bases not matched to a gene. Germline CDR1 reads KGHDR; CDR2 reads SFDVKD. The CDR3 extends over 13 amino acids. Sequencing was done on a sample of blood. The chain joins TRBV24-1 to TRBJ2-2, with 10 bases lining up with TRBD1. The TCR originated in a man in his forties or fifties in good health. CDR3 residues: CATRDRGRGELFF. The CDR3 DNA reads TGTGCCACTAGGGACAGGGGTCGCGGGGAGCTGTTTTTT.